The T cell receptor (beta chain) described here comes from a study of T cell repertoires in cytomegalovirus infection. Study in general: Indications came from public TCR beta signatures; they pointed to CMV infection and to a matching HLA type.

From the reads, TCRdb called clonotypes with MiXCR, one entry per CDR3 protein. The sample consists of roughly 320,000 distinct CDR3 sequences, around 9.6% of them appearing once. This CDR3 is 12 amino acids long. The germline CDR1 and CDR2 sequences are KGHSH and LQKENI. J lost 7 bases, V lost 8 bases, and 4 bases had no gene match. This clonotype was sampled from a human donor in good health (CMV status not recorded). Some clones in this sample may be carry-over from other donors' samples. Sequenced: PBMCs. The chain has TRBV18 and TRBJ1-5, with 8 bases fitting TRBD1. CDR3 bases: TGTGCCAGCGGACAGGGACGCCAGCCCCAGCATTTT. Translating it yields CASGQGRQPQHF.